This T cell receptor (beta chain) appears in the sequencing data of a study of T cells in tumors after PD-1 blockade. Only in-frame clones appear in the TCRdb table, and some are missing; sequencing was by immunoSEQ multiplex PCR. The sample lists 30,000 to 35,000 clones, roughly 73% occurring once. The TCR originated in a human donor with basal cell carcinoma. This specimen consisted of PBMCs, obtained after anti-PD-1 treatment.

Here the CDR3 DNA reads TGTGCCAGCAGCTTATTCGGGGGTGCGAACACCGGGGAGCTGTTTTTT. Translation gives CASSLFGGANTGELFF. This sequence joins TRBV7-2 and TRBJ2-2, with D possibly TRBD2 on 6 matching bases. Germline V gene sequence: CDR1 SGHTA, CDR2 FQGNSA. CDR3 length equals 16 residues. V gave up 2 bases and J gave up 0 bases, with 10 bases separating them.